The source of this TCR beta chain is a study of technical replicates of blood from a handful of donors. The V gene's germline CDR1 is SQVTM and CDR2 ANQGSEA. V shed 5 bases and J shed 6 bases, with 14 bases lying between them. The CDR3 runs 12 residues. TCRdb's copy holds only in-frame clones and misses some; the assay was immunoSEQ multiplex PCR. The sample contains about 83,000 clones, 85% to 95% of which appear only once. The sequenced sample consisted of T cells isolated from PBMCs. The V and J genes are TRBV29-1 and TRBJ2-7; TRBD1 might be the D (6 bases). This TCR was sampled from a human donor in good health. CDR3 coding DNA: TGCAGCGTTATGACAGGAGGAGGCGAGCAGTACTTC. It codes for CSVMTGGGEQYF.